This is a list of T cell receptor beta chains from one sample in a study of T cell changes during pregnancy in multiple sclerosis. Profiled with immunoSEQ multiplex PCR; TCRdb holds only in-frame clones, not every one. This sample has some 40,000 clones, with 88% found just once. This specimen was CD8+ T cells from peripheral blood mononuclear cells, taken in the first trimester of pregnancy. The receptors originated from a female donor with multiple sclerosis, enrolled in a pregnancy study. The CDR3 runs from the conserved cysteine through the conserved F or W. The D gene is left open where the match is weak. The size entry is marked missing in some rows and otherwise reads once, few, many or a size class.

TRBD2 TRBJ2-5 - TRBV13 TGTGCCAGCAGCTCGTCGACTGGGCGGGGGGAGACCCAGTACTTC CASSSSTGRGETQYF
TRBD2 TRBJ2-5 - TRBV9 TGTGCCAGCAGCCCGGGGGGGAGCAGACAAGAGACCCAGTACTTC CASSPGGSRQETQYF
- TRBJ1-1 - TRBV5-4 TGTGCCAGCAGCTTGGTGGAGGGATCGGAAGCTTTCTTT CASSLVEGSEAFF
- TRBJ2-1 - TRBV7-2 TGTGCCAGCAGCTCAGGTAATGAGCAGTTCTTC CASSSGNEQFF
- TRBJ2-2 few TRBV19 TGTGCCAGTAGTTGGGGGAGGGGGACCGGGGAGCTGTTTTTT CASSWGRGTGELFF
TRBD1 TRBJ2-3 - TRBV13 TGTGCCAGCAGCTTAGGTCTCTCGGGACAGTACACAGATACGCAGTATTTT CASSLGLSGQYTDTQYF
- TRBJ1-5 - TRBV10-3 TGTGCCATCTCCGCTTCTGAGAACGATCAGCCCCAGCATTTT CAISASENDQPQHF
- TRBJ1-1 - TRBV4-2 TGTGCCAGCAGCCACTATGCGGGGGCGGAGAACACTGAAGCTTTCTTT CASSHYAGAENTEAFF
- TRBJ2-1 - TRBV9 TGTGCCAGCAGCGTAGCCTCCGACGGCACTAGACCACCCTCCTACAATGAGCAGTTCTTC CASSVASDGTRPPSYNEQFF
- TRBJ2-5 - TRBV19 TGTGCCAGTAGCACCGGGACAAGAGAGACCCAGTACTTC CASSTGTRETQYF
TRBD2 TRBJ2-2 - TRBV7-9 TGTGCCAGCAGCCGAGGACTAGCGGGGGCCTATACCGGGGAGCTGTTTTTT CASSRGLAGAYTGELFF
TRBD2 TRBJ2-1 - TRBV29-1 TGCAGCGTGGGACTGCGGGGGTTCAATGAGCAGTTCTTC CSVGLRGFNEQFF
TRBD2 TRBJ2-1 once TRBV2 TGTGCCAGCAGCGAACGACTAGCGGGGGGCCACCGCTCCTACAATGAGCAGTTCTTC CASSERLAGGHRSYNEQFF
TRBD2 TRBJ2-7 - TRBV9 TGTGCCAGCAGCACTAATCCGGGACTAGATACTTCTTCCTCCTACGAGCAGTACTTC CASSTNPGLDTSSSYEQYF
TRBD2 TRBJ2-3 - TRBV13 TGTGCCAGCAGCTTAGTGGGGGGGGACACAGATACGCAGTATTTT CASSLVGGDTDTQYF
- TRBJ1-2 - TRBV12-5 TGTGCTAGTGGTTTCATGGTAGAGGACACCCGGACGTATGGCTACACCTTC CASGFMVEDTRTYGYTF
- TRBJ2-7 - TRBV7-2 TGTGCCAGCAGCTTCCCAACTAGCTACGAGCAGTACTTC CASSFPTSYEQYF
TRBD1 TRBJ2-2 - TRBV6-4 TGTGCCAGCAGGGAAGACAGGGGCCTCGGGGCCGGGGAGCTGTTTTTT CASREDRGLGAGELFF
- TRBJ2-3 - TRBV4-2 TGTGCCAGCAGCTTGGGGCGCACAGATACGCAGTATTTT CASSLGRTDTQYF
- TRBJ2-2 - TRBV19 TGTGCCAGTAGACCACTTACCGGGGAGCTGTTTTTT CASRPLTGELFF
- TRBJ2-2 - TRBV9 TGTGCCAGCCTATCGGGGGACACCGGGGAGCTGTTTTTT CASLSGDTGELFF
- TRBJ1-1 once TRBV9 TGTGCCAGCGGAGGGTGGCGGAACACTGAAGCTTTCTTT CASGGWRNTEAFF
TRBD2 TRBJ2-3 - TRBV6-4 TGTGCCAGCAGTGACTCTGCGACTAGCGGGGGGACAGATACGCAGTATTTT CASSDSATSGGTDTQYF
- TRBJ2-3 - TRBV27 TGTGCCAGCAGCCCGCAGTCCCCCACAGATACGCAGTATTTT CASSPQSPTDTQYF
TRBD1 TRBJ1-1 - TRBV19 TGTGCCAGCACAGGGGGCCTGGCTGAAGCTTTCTTT CASTGGLAEAFF
- TRBJ2-2 - TRBV10-3 TGTGCCATCAAGGGGCCCGCCGGGGAGCTGTTTTTT CAIKGPAGELFF
TRBD1 TRBJ1-2 - TRBV9 TGTGCCAGCAGCGCGCCGGGACAGTTAAACTATGGCTACACCTTC CASSAPGQLNYGYTF
- TRBJ2-7 - TRBV6-1 TGTGCCAGCAGCCCCCCGACAGGCTACGAGCAGTACTTC CASSPPTGYEQYF
TRBD1 TRBJ1-1 - TRBV4-3 TGCGCCAGCAGCCTCCGACAGGGAGACACTGAAGCTTTCTTT CASSLRQGDTEAFF
TRBD1 TRBJ1-1 few TRBV5-1 TGCGCCAGCAGTGGGGACAGCCCACGTATAGCTTTCTTT CASSGDSPRIAFF
- TRBJ2-3 - TRBV29-1 TGCAGCGTTGAGGATTGGGGGGACAGTAGCACAGATACGCAGTATTTT CSVEDWGDSSTDTQYF
TRBD1 TRBJ2-7 - TRBV18 TGTGCCAGCTCACCGGACAGGGATACCTACGAGCAGTACTTC CASSPDRDTYEQYF
- TRBJ2-5 - TRBV7-2 TGTGCCAGCAGCTTAGCGGGTAGCGGACGAGAGACCCAGTACTTC CASSLAGSGRETQYF
TRBD1 TRBJ1-1 - TRBV5-6 TGTGCCAGCAGCGACAGGGACCGCTTGAACACTGAAGCTTTCTTT CASSDRDRLNTEAFF
- TRBJ2-1 - TRBV2 TGTGCCAGCAGTCCGCAGGGGAGCGAGCAGTTCTTC CASSPQGSEQFF
TRBD1 TRBJ2-7 - TRBV7-8 TGTGCCAGCAGCAGAGGGGGCAGGTCCTACGAGCAGTACTTC CASSRGGRSYEQYF
- TRBJ1-1 - TRBV4-3 TGCGCCAGCAGCCAAGGGGGGGCTGAAGCTTTCTTT CASSQGGAEAFF
TRBD2 TRBJ2-1 - TRBV7-2 TGTGCCAGCAGCGAGGGACTAAGCTCCTACAATGAGCAGTTCTTC CASSEGLSSYNEQFF
TRBD2 TRBJ2-5 - TRBV6-4 TGTGCCAGCAGCCCCGGGACTACCGACCAAGAGACCCAGTACTTC CASSPGTTDQETQYF
TRBD2 TRBJ2-1 - TRBV7-8 TGTGCCAGCAGTTTTGGCGGGGGGTACAATGAGCAGTTCTTC CASSFGGGYNEQFF
- TRBJ1-5 - TRBV4-3 TGCGCCAGCAGCCAAGATTACACAGCCTATCAGCCCCAGCATTTT CASSQDYTAYQPQHF
TRBD2 TRBJ2-1 medium-sized TRBV6-1 TGTGCCAGCAGTGAAGCACCTAGCGGGGGGGCCTACAATGAGCAGTTCTTC CASSEAPSGGAYNEQFF
- TRBJ1-4 - TRBV19 TGTGCCAGTAGTATAGGTGTGGGCGAAAAACTGTTTTTT CASSIGVGEKLFF
- TRBJ2-1 - TRBV7-2 TGTGCCAGCAGCTTATTGGTCAGCTCCTACAATGAGCAGTTCTTC CASSLLVSSYNEQFF
- TRBJ1-1 - TRBV5-4 TGTGCCAGCAGCTTGGGGACTACTGAAGCTTTCTTT CASSLGTTEAFF
- TRBJ2-1 - TRBV19 TGTGCCAGCAGGGCCAATGAGCAGTTCTTC CASRANEQFF
TRBD1 TRBJ2-5 - TRBV4-3 TGCGCCAGCAGCCAAGGGGTTCAGGGGGTTGAGACCCAGTACTTC CASSQGVQGVETQYF